What follows is one TCR beta chain and its context. Losses at the gene ends were 6 bases for V and 1 base for J; bases not matched to a gene: 6. The length of the CDR3 is 15 residues. Per germline, CDR1 MNHEY and CDR2 SVGAGI. The entry originates in a study of OX40 agonist ivuxolimab in advanced cancers. Study-level information: Earlier treatment with anti-PD-1, anti-PD-L1 or anti-CTLA-4 was permitted, and around 36% had received some.

Sequenced by immunoSEQ multiplex PCR; TCRdb stores in-frame clones only, minus some. The profile shows approximately 94,000 clones, more than 90% of them singletons. The specimen was CD4+ or CD8+ T cells sorted from blood, collected in a trial of the OX40 agonist ivuxolimab. This TCR came from an adult with an advanced solid tumor such as melanoma, head and neck, liver or kidney cancer. V gene TRBV6-5 combines with J gene TRBJ2-4, with TRBD2 matching 7 bases. The CDR3 region is CASSQMGGAKNIQYF. The CDR3 DNA is TGTGCCAGCAGCCAGATGGGGGGGGCCAAAAACATTCAGTACTTC.